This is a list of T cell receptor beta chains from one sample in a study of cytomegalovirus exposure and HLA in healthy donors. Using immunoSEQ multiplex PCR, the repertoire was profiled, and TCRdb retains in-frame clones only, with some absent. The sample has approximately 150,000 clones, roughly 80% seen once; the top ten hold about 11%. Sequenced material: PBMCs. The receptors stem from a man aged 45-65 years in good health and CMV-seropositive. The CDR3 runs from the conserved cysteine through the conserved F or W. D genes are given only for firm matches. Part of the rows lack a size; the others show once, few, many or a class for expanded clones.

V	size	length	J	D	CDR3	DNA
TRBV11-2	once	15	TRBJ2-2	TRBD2	CASSLSGRVTGELFF	TGTGCCAGCAGCTTAAGCGGGAGGGTCACCGGGGAGCTGTTTTTT
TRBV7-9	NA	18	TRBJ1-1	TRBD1	CASRHPGGPTGGNTEAFF	TGTGCCAGCAGGCACCCGGGGGGCCCTACAGGGGGGAACACTGAAGCTTTCTTT
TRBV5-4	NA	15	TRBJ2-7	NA	CASSLAAGASYEQYF	TGTGCCAGCAGCTTGGCGGCAGGGGCCTCCTACGAGCAGTACTTC
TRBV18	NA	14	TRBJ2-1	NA	CASSPQSGFREQFF	TGTGCCAGCTCACCACAGTCAGGCTTCCGCGAGCAGTTCTTC
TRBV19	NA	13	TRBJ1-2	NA	CASSIDRGNGYTF	TGTGCCAGTAGTATAGATCGAGGGAATGGCTACACCTTC
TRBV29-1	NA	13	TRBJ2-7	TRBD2	CSVEGLADYEQYF	TGCAGCGTTGAGGGACTAGCGGATTATGAGCAGTACTTC
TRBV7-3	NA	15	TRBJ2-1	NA	CASSLRQGRSNEQFF	TGTGCCAGCAGCTTAAGGCAGGGAAGATCCAATGAGCAGTTCTTC
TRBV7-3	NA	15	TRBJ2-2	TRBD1	CASSRQGPNTGELFF	TGTGCCAGCAGCCGACAGGGGCCTAACACCGGGGAGCTGTTTTTT
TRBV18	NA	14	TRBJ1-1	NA	CASSPLDSRAEAFF	TGTGCCAGCTCACCATTGGACTCGAGGGCTGAAGCTTTCTTT
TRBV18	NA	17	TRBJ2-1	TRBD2	CASSRAGGASSYNEQFF	TGTGCCAGCTCAAGGGCGGGGGGCGCGAGCTCCTACAATGAGCAGTTCTTC
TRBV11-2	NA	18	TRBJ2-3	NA	CASSLPSSYGRASDTQYF	TGTGCCAGCAGCTTACCTAGTTCTTACGGGAGAGCTTCAGATACGCAGTATTTT
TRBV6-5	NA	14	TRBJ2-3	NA	CASSYGRSTDTQYF	TGTGCCAGCAGTTACGGCCGATCCACAGATACGCAGTATTTT
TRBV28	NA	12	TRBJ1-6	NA	CASSPRNSPLHF	TGTGCCAGCAGTCCTCGTAATTCACCCCTCCACTTT
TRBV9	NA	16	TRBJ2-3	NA	CASSASSSFSTDTQYF	TGTGCCAGCAGCGCCTCTTCTAGCTTTAGCACAGATACGCAGTATTTT
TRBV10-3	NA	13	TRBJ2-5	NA	CAISEPFAETQYF	TGTGCCATCAGTGAGCCGTTCGCGGAGACCCAGTACTTC
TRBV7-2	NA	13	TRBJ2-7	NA	CASSPLSAYEQYF	TGTGCCAGCAGCCCCCTGAGTGCCTACGAGCAGTACTTC
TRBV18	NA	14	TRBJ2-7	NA	CASSPNVSSYEQYF	TGTGCCAGCTCACCCAACGTGAGCTCCTACGAGCAGTACTTC